This T cell receptor beta chain is from a study of blood T cells in healthy people across ages. Study-wide findings and caveats: Per million T cells, TCR beta diversity dropped about linearly as age rose.

This clonotype was recorded many times. The antigen remains unidentified. With 7 bases clipped from V and 6 bases from J, the junction kept 14 bases outside the gene matches. There are 14 residues in the CDR3. Germline lookup yields CDR1 DFQATT and CDR2 SNEGSKA (reference sequence). Then a second PCR, running roughly 7 to 11 cycles, was carried out with a sample-barcoded 5' primer and a J-beta primer mix. MiXCR, applied by TCRdb to the 5' RACE reads, yields one record per CDR3 protein. The repertoire consists of hundreds of thousands of distinct CDR3 sequences, with about 29% occurring once and the leading ten covering under 4.5%. The same specimen was also included in a second study, on T cells of mothers and their children.

The source is a boy younger than 10 in good health. Sequencing input: blood. This sequence joins TRBV20-1 and TRBJ1-1; TRBD1 aligns across 7 bases. CDR3 sequence: CSVSPGQNIPEAFF. In DNA, the CDR3 is TGCAGTGTTTCTCCGGGACAGAATATCCCTGAAGCTTTCTTT.